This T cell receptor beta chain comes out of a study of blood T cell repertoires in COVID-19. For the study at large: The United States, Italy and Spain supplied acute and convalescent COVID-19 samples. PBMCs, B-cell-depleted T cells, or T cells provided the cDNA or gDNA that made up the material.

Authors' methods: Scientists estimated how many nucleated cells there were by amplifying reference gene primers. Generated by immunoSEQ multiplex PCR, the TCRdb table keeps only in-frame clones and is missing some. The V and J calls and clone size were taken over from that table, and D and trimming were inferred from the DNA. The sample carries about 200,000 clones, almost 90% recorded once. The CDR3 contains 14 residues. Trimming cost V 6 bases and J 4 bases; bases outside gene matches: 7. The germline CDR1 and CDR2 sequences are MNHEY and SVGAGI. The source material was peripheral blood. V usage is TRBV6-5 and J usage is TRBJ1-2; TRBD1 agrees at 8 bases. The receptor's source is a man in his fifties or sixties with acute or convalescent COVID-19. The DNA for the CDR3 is TGTGCCAGCAGGGGAGGACAGGGAGTCTATGGCTACACCTTC. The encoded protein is CASRGGQGVYGYTF.